This TCR beta chain was sequenced in a study of molecular identifiers for immune sequencing clone quantification. TCRdb called the PCR reads again in MiXCR, with one record for every CDR3 protein. The sample carries approximately 500,000 distinct CDR3 sequences, about a fifth recorded once. As CD8+CD4-CCR7+CD45RA+ cells, naive CD8 T cells were sorted. V was shortened by 10 bases and J by 3 bases, with 10 bases between the two germline ends. CDR1 SEHNR and CDR2 FQNEAQ come from the germline V gene (reference sequence). The CDR3 runs to 11 residues. Many counts were recorded for this clonotype. The TCR comes from a human donor in good health. Some libraries in this study had Jurkat cell RNA spiked in. Sequenced sample: naive CD8+ T cells from blood, with Jurkat cell RNA spiked in. The subset was: FACS-sorted CD8+CD4-CCR7+CD45RA+ naive T cells. The rearrangement uses TRBV7-9 and TRBJ2-7, with D unresolved. The CDR3 nucleotides read TGTGCCACCACGGAAGGCTACGAGCAGTACTTC. Translation gives CATTEGYEQYF.